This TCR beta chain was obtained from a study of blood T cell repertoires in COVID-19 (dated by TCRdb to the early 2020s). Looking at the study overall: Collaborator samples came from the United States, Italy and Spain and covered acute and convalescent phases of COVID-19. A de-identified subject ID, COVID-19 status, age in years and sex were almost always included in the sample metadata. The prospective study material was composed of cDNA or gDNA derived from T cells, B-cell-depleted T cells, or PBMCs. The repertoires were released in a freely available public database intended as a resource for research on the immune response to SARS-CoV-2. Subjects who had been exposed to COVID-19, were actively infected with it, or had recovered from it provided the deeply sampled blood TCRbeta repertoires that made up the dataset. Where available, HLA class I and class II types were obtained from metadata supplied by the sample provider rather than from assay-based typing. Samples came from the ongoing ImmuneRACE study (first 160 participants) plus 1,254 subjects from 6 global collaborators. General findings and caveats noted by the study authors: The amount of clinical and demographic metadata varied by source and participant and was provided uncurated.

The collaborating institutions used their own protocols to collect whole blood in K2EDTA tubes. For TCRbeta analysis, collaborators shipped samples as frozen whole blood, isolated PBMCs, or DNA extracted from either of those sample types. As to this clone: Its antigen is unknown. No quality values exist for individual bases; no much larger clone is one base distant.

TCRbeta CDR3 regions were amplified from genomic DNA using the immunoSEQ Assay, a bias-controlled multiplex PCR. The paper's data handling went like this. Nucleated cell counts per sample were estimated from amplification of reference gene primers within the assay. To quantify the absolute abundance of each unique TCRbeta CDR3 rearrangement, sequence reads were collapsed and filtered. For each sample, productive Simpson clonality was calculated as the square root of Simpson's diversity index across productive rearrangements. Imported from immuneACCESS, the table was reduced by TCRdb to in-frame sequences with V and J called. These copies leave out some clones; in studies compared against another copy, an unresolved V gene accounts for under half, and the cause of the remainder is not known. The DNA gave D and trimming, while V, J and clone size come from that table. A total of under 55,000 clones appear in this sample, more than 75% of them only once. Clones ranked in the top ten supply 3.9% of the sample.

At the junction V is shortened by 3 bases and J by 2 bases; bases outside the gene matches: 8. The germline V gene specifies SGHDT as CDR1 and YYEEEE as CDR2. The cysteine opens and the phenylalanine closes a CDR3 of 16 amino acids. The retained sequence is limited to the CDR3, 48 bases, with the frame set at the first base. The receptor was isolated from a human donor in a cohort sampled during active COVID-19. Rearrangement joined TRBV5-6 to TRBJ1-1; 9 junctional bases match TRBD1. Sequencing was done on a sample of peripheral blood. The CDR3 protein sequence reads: CASSSYGTGRNTEAFF. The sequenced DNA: TGTGCCAGCAGCTCCTATGGGACAGGGCGAAACACTGAAGCTTTCTTT.